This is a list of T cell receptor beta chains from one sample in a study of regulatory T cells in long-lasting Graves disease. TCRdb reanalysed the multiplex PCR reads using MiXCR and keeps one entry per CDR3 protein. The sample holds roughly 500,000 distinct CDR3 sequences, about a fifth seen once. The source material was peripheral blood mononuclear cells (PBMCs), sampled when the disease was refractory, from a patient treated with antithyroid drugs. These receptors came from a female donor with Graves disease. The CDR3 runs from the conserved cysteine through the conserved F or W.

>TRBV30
CAWMAFRNTEAFF
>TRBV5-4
CASSLWLSGDSFGNTIYF
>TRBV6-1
CASRTLEDTNLQPQHF
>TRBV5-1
CASSSSHIASSNTEAFF
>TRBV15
CATSRDRTDRYGYTF
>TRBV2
CASSESGAFRATEAFF
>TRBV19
CASSTGINYGYTF
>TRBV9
CASSVGTGQETQYF
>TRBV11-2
CASSLDPRGSRDVTEAFF
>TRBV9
CASSVSGSPSYEQYF
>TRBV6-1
CASSLLAGGPKETQYF
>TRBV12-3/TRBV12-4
CASSSGLRLYGYTF
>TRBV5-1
CASSFAGGPSNEQFF
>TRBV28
CASSLGSWDSPYEQYF
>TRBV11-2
CASSLEGAVNTGELFF